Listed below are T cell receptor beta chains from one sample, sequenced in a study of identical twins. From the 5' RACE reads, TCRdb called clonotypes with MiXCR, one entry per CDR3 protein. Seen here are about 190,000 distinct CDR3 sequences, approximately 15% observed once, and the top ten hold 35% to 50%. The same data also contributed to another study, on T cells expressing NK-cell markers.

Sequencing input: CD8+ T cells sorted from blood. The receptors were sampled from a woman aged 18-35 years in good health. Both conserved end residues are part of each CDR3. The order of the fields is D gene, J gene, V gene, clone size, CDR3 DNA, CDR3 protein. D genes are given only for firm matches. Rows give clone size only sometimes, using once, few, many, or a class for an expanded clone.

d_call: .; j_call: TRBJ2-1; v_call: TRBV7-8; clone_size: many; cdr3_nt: TGTGCCAGCAGCTTAGGTCTCAGAGAGACTCACTCATGGGATGAGCAGTTCTTC; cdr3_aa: CASSLGLRETHSWDEQFF
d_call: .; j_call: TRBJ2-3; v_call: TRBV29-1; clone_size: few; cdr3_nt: TGCAGCGTTGAACTGCAGGGCCGTTTCGTCGATACGCAGTATTTT; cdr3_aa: CSVELQGRFVDTQYF
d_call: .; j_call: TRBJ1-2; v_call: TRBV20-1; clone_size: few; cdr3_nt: TGCAGTGCTAGGACCCCCAGGGAGGACTATGGCTACACCTTC; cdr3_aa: CSARTPREDYGYTF
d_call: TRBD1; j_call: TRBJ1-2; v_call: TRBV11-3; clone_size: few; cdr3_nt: TGTGCCAGCAGCATTGGACAGGGGTCCTATGGCTACACCTTC; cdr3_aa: CASSIGQGSYGYTF
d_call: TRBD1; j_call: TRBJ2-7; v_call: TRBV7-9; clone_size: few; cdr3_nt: TGTGCCAGCAGCTTAGCACAGGGGAACAACGACGAGCAGTACTTC; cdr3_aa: CASSLAQGNNDEQYF
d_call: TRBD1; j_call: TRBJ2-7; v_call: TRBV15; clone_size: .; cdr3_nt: TGTGCCACCCGCTTCGACAGGGGCGCCAACGAGCAGTACTTC; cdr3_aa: CATRFDRGANEQYF
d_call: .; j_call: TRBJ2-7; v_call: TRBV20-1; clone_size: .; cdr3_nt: TGCAGTGCTAGAGTATCAGGGGGGGTCCCCTACGAGCAGTACTTC; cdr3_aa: CSARVSGGVPYEQYF
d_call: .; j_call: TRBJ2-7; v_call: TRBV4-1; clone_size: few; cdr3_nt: TGCGCCAGCAGCCAAGACCCGAGGGGGTACGAGCAGTACTTC; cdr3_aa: CASSQDPRGYEQYF
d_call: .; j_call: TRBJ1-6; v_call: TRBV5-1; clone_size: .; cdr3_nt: TGCGCCAGCAGCCTCCCCTCCTCGGGACGTTTTACTTCACCCCTCCACTTT; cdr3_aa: CASSLPSSGRFTSPLHF
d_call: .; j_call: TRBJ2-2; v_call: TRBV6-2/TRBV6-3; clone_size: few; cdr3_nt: TGTGCCAGCAGTTACGGGGGCGCGGAGCTGTTTTTT; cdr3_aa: CASSYGGAELFF
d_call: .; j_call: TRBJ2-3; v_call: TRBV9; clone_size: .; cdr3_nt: TGTGCCAGCAGCGGCGGTTCTAGCACAGATACGCAGTATTTT; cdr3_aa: CASSGGSSTDTQYF
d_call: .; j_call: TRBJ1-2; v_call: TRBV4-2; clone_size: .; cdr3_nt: TGTGCCAGCAGCCTTCAAGCCTGGTTTGGCTACACCTTC; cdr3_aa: CASSLQAWFGYTF
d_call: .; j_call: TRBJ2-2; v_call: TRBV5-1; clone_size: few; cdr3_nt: TGCGCCAGCAGCTTGGATAGGTTGGACCCTTCGCAGATTTCAGGGGAGCTGTTTTTT; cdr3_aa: CASSLDRLDPSQISGELFF
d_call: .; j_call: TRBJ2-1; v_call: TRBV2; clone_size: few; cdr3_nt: TGTGCCAGCACTCGTATGGCGGGGGCACCCAGCTCCTACAATGAGCAGTTCTTC; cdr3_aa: CASTRMAGAPSSYNEQFF
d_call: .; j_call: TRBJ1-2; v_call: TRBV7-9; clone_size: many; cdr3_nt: TGTGCCAGCAGCACGGGGGCCCTCTCTAACTATGGCTACACCTTC; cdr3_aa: CASSTGALSNYGYTF
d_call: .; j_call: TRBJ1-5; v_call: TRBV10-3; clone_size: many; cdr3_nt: TGTGCCATCAGAGGGGACCCCACACATCAGCCCCAGCATTTT; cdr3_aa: CAIRGDPTHQPQHF
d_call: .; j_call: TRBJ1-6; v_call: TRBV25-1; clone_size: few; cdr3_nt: TGTGCCAGCAGTGAATATGGGGCTTCACCCCTCCACTTT; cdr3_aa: CASSEYGASPLHF
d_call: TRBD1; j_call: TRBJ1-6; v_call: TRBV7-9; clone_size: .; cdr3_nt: TGTGCCAGCAGCCCGGACAGGGCGTATAATTCACCCCTCCACTTT; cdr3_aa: CASSPDRAYNSPLHF
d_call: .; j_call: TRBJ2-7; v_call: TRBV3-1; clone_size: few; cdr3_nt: TGTGCCAGCAGCCAAGTCCCGGGGATTGACGAGCAGTACTTC; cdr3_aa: CASSQVPGIDEQYF
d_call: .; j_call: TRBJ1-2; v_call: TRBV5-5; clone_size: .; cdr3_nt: TGTGCCAGCAGCGTTACACAGGGAGACTATGGCTACACCTTC; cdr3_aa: CASSVTQGDYGYTF
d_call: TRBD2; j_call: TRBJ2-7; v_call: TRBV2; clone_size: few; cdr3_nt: TGTGCCAGCAGTGAGGAGCGGGGGGACACCTACGAGCAGTACTTC; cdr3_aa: CASSEERGDTYEQYF
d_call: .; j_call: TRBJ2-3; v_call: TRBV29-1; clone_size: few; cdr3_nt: TGCAGCGTGGGCTCAGCAGGGGATACGCAGTATTTT; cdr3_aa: CSVGSAGDTQYF
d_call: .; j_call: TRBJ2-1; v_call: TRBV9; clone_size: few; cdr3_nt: TGTGCCAGCACTCACAGGGGGGGGTCCGATAATGAGCAGTTCTTC; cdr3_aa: CASTHRGGSDNEQFF
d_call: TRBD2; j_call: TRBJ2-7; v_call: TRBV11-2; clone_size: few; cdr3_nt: TGTGCCAGCAGAGCGGGGGGGGAAAACGAGCAGTACTTC; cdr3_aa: CASRAGGENEQYF
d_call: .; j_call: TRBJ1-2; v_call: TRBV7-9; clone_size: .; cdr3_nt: TGTGCCAGCAGCTTACCCGGACAGAACTATGGCTACACCTTC; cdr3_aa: CASSLPGQNYGYTF
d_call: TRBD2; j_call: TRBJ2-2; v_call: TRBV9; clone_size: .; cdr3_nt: TGTGCCAGCAGCCCGATAGCGGGAGTAGAGCTGTTTTTT; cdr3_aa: CASSPIAGVELFF
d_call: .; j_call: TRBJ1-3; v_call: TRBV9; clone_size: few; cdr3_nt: TGTGCCAGCAGTGGGGGGACTGGGGACACCATATATTTT; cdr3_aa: CASSGGTGDTIYF